This TCR beta chain is drawn from a study of shared clonotypes between healthy human individuals. The repertoire was sequenced with immunoSEQ multiplex PCR; TCRdb's copy has only in-frame clones and lacks some. The sample includes about 1 million clones, about 70% seen only once; the top ten take nearly 1.5%. The sample consisted of memory CD4+ T cells sorted from blood. As for subset: CD45RA-negative fraction. This TCR derives from a man aged 18 to 29 in good health.

The DNA of the CDR3 is TGTGCCAGTAGTATCCAGGGACAAGCCTATAATTCACCCCTCCACTTT. It translates to CASSIQGQAYNSPLHF. The chain links TRBV19 to TRBJ1-6, with D possibly being TRBD1 (6 bases). The V end was cut by 3 bases, the J end by 2 bases, with 11 bases between. The germline V gene encodes CDR1 LNHDA and CDR2 SQIVND (reference sequence). The CDR3 sequence is 16 residues long. The variable domain in full, completed from reference TRBV19 and TRBJ1-6, reads DGGITQSPKYLFRKEGQNVTLSCEQNLNHDAMYWYRQDPGQGLRLIYYSQIVNDFQKGDIAEGYSVSREKKESFPLTVTSAQKNPTAFYLCASSIQGQAYNSPLHFGNGTRLTVT.